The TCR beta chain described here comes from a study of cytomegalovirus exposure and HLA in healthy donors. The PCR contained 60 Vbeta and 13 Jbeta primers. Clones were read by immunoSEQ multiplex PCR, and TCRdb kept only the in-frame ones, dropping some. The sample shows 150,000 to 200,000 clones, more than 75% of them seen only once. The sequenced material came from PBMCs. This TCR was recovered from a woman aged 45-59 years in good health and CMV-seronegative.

The CDR3 spells CASSVRGTGVGNTQYF. CDR3 nucleotides: TGTGCCAGCAGTGTACGAGGGACAGGGGTTGGGAATACGCAGTATTTT. V usage is TRBV2 and J usage is TRBJ2-3; 10 nucleotides match TRBD1. CDR1 is SNHLY and CDR2 is FYNNEI in the germline V gene. V shed 4 bases, J shed 7 bases, and the junction held 11 bases outside the gene matches. CDR3 length: 16 amino acids. Drawing the rest from reference TRBV2 and TRBJ2-3, the complete variable domain is EPEVTQTPSHQVTQMGQEVILRCVPISNHLYFYWYRQILGQKVEFLVSFYNNEISEKSEIFDDQFSVERPDGSNFTLKIRSTKLEDSAMYFCASSVRGTGVGNTQYFGPGTRLTVL.